These T cell receptor beta chains were read from a single sample in a study of vaccination effects on CD4 cells after COVID-19. Profiled with immunoSEQ multiplex PCR; TCRdb holds only in-frame clones, not every one. The sample has tens of thousands of clones, around 81% seen once; the top ten hold 0.95% to 1.5%. These receptors' targets are unknown. The material was CD4+ T cells from PBMCs cultured with HCoV-229E spike peptides, obtained after COVID-19 vaccination. Receptors were obtained from a human donor who received a COVID-19 vaccine. CDR3s include the opening cysteine and the closing phenylalanine or tryptophan. The order of the fields is D gene, V gene, J gene, clone size, CDR3 protein, CDR3 DNA. A D gene is named only where the DNA matches it firmly. Only some rows state a clone size, as once, few, many or a class for expanded clones.

d_gene: -
v_gene: TRBV30
j_gene: TRBJ1-6
abundance: -
CDR3aa: CAWNPTRGYSSPLHF
CDR3nt: TGTGCCTGGAATCCAACCAGAGGGTATAGCTCACCCCTCCACTTT

d_gene: TRBD1
v_gene: TRBV2
j_gene: TRBJ2-6
abundance: few
CDR3aa: CASRVDRAGANVLTF
CDR3nt: TGTGCCAGCAGGGTCGACAGGGCTGGGGCCAACGTCCTGACTTTC

d_gene: -
v_gene: TRBV19
j_gene: TRBJ1-3
abundance: -
CDR3aa: CASSDVQLSGNTIYF
CDR3nt: TGTGCCAGTAGTGATGTACAGCTCTCTGGAAACACCATATATTTT

d_gene: TRBD2
v_gene: TRBV9
j_gene: TRBJ2-3
abundance: -
CDR3aa: CASSVEELAGPVYTQYF
CDR3nt: TGTGCCAGCAGCGTAGAAGAACTAGCGGGGCCAGTATATACGCAGTATTTT

d_gene: -
v_gene: TRBV30
j_gene: TRBJ1-6
abundance: -
CDR3aa: CAWSVSSSYNSPLHF
CDR3nt: TGTGCCTGGAGTGTCAGCAGCTCCTATAATTCACCCCTCCACTTT

d_gene: TRBD1
v_gene: TRBV19
j_gene: TRBJ1-2
abundance: few
CDR3aa: CASSETGMKNYGYTF
CDR3nt: TGTGCCAGTAGTGAGACAGGGATGAAAAACTATGGCTACACCTTC

d_gene: -
v_gene: TRBV5-1
j_gene: TRBJ1-4
abundance: -
CDR3aa: CASSLEGVANEKLFF
CDR3nt: TGCGCCAGCAGCTTGGAGGGGGTAGCTAATGAAAAACTGTTTTTT

d_gene: -
v_gene: TRBV10-1
j_gene: TRBJ1-1
abundance: -
CDR3aa: CASSDRGETEAFF
CDR3nt: TGCGCCAGCAGTGACAGGGGAGAAACTGAAGCTTTCTTT

d_gene: -
v_gene: TRBV28
j_gene: TRBJ2-2
abundance: -
CDR3aa: CASSLLGINTGELFF
CDR3nt: TGTGCCAGCAGTTTATTAGGGATCAACACCGGGGAGCTGTTTTTT

d_gene: -
v_gene: TRBV15
j_gene: TRBJ2-5
abundance: -
CDR3aa: CATSRERTRIQYF
CDR3nt: TGTGCCACCAGCAGAGAAAGAACTAGGATCCAGTACTTC

d_gene: TRBD1
v_gene: TRBV6-2/TRBV6-3
j_gene: TRBJ1-5
abundance: -
CDR3aa: CASSSGTDNQPQHF
CDR3nt: TGTGCCAGCAGCTCCGGGACAGACAATCAGCCCCAGCATTTT

d_gene: -
v_gene: TRBV12-3/TRBV12-4
j_gene: TRBJ2-1
abundance: -
CDR3aa: CASSSRTPGTQFF
CDR3nt: TGTGCCAGCAGTTCGAGGACCCCGGGGACGCAGTTCTTC

d_gene: TRBD1
v_gene: TRBV9
j_gene: TRBJ1-2
abundance: once
CDR3aa: CASSVRDRNYGYTF
CDR3nt: TGTGCCAGCAGCGTAAGGGACAGGAACTATGGCTACACCTTC

d_gene: -
v_gene: TRBV4-1
j_gene: TRBJ1-5
abundance: -
CDR3aa: CASSQDIGYSNQPQHF
CDR3nt: TGCGCCAGCAGCCAAGATATAGGGTATAGCAATCAGCCCCAGCATTTT

d_gene: TRBD1
v_gene: TRBV5-1
j_gene: TRBJ1-6
abundance: few
CDR3aa: CASSSPSGQTYNSPLHF
CDR3nt: TGCGCCAGCAGCTCCCCCTCGGGACAGACCTATAATTCACCCCTCCACTTT

d_gene: -
v_gene: TRBV29-1
j_gene: TRBJ1-1
abundance: -
CDR3aa: CSVREKTEAFF
CDR3nt: TGCAGCGTCAGGGAAAAGACTGAAGCTTTCTTT

d_gene: -
v_gene: TRBV29-1
j_gene: TRBJ2-1
abundance: -
CDR3aa: CSVEMIGGPSNEQFF
CDR3nt: TGCAGCGTTGAAATGATCGGGGGTCCAAGCAATGAGCAGTTCTTC

d_gene: -
v_gene: TRBV14
j_gene: TRBJ2-5
abundance: few
CDR3aa: CASSQGSGASYQETQYF
CDR3nt: TGTGCCAGCAGCCAAGGGTCCGGGGCTAGCTATCAAGAGACCCAGTACTTC

d_gene: TRBD1
v_gene: TRBV24-1
j_gene: TRBJ2-2
abundance: -
CDR3aa: CATRPGQGDTGELFF
CDR3nt: TGTGCCACCAGACCCGGACAGGGGGACACCGGGGAGCTGTTTTTT

d_gene: -
v_gene: TRBV19
j_gene: TRBJ1-6
abundance: -
CDR3aa: CASSNKPGRSNSPLHF
CDR3nt: TGTGCCAGTAGTAATAAGCCGGGACGGAGCAATTCACCCCTCCACTTT

d_gene: -
v_gene: TRBV27
j_gene: TRBJ2-6
abundance: -
CDR3aa: CASSLSRGHGANVLTF
CDR3nt: TGTGCCAGCAGTTTATCGCGGGGGCATGGGGCCAACGTCCTGACTTTC

d_gene: -
v_gene: TRBV25-1
j_gene: TRBJ1-3
abundance: -
CDR3aa: CASSGPGLSGNTIYF
CDR3nt: TGTGCCAGCAGTGGCCCAGGGCTATCTGGAAACACCATATATTTT

d_gene: -
v_gene: TRBV7-3
j_gene: TRBJ1-2
abundance: -
CDR3aa: CASSFSREGGYTF
CDR3nt: TGTGCCAGCAGCTTCTCCAGGGAGGGGGGCTACACCTTC

d_gene: -
v_gene: TRBV5-4
j_gene: TRBJ2-1
abundance: -
CDR3aa: CASSVDTNEQFF
CDR3nt: TGTGCCAGCAGCGTAGATACAAATGAGCAGTTCTTC

d_gene: -
v_gene: TRBV11-2
j_gene: TRBJ1-2
abundance: few
CDR3aa: CASSRRAGDVWSSYGYTF
CDR3nt: TGTGCCAGCAGCCGTAGGGCAGGGGACGTCTGGTCTAGCTATGGCTACACCTTC

d_gene: TRBD1
v_gene: TRBV6-6
j_gene: TRBJ1-5
abundance: -
CDR3aa: CASSPGTGYFQPQHF
CDR3nt: TGTGCCAGCAGTCCCGGGACAGGGTACTTTCAGCCCCAGCATTTT

d_gene: -
v_gene: TRBV30
j_gene: TRBJ1-4
abundance: -
CDR3aa: CAWSIRGEKLFF
CDR3nt: TGTGCCTGGAGTATCCGGGGTGAAAAACTGTTTTTT

d_gene: TRBD1
v_gene: TRBV30
j_gene: TRBJ2-2
abundance: -
CDR3aa: CAWDRGYRTGELFF
CDR3nt: TGTGCCTGGGACAGGGGTTATAGGACCGGGGAGCTGTTTTTT

d_gene: -
v_gene: TRBV24-1
j_gene: TRBJ1-2
abundance: -
CDR3aa: CATSDDSPYGYTF
CDR3nt: TGTGCCACCAGTGACGACAGTCCCTATGGCTACACCTTC

d_gene: TRBD1
v_gene: TRBV6-2/TRBV6-3
j_gene: TRBJ1-3
abundance: -
CDR3aa: CASSGWTGGDTIYF
CDR3nt: TGTGCCAGCAGTGGGTGGACAGGGGGTGACACCATATATTTT

d_gene: TRBD2
v_gene: TRBV11-3
j_gene: TRBJ2-1
abundance: -
CDR3aa: CASSRVTSGGQNEQFF
CDR3nt: TGTGCCAGCAGCCGTGTGACTAGCGGGGGACAAAATGAGCAGTTCTTC

d_gene: -
v_gene: TRBV28
j_gene: TRBJ2-1
abundance: -
CDR3aa: CASSLPGVNEQFF
CDR3nt: TGTGCCAGCAGTTTACCGGGGGTGAATGAGCAGTTCTTC

d_gene: TRBD1
v_gene: TRBV11-2
j_gene: TRBJ1-1
abundance: -
CDR3aa: CASILNGQVFNTEAFF
CDR3nt: TGTGCCAGCATCTTGAACGGACAGGTTTTTAACACTGAAGCTTTCTTT

d_gene: TRBD1
v_gene: TRBV19
j_gene: TRBJ1-3
abundance: few
CDR3aa: CASSDDRGSSGNTIYF
CDR3nt: TGTGCCAGTAGTGACGACAGGGGGTCGTCTGGAAACACCATATATTTT

d_gene: -
v_gene: TRBV6-2/TRBV6-3
j_gene: TRBJ2-1
abundance: few
CDR3aa: CASSSRKDISSNEQFF
CDR3nt: TGTGCCAGCAGTAGCCGCAAGGACATTTCCAGCAATGAGCAGTTCTTC

d_gene: -
v_gene: TRBV6-4
j_gene: TRBJ1-4
abundance: -
CDR3aa: CASSPGTSGREKLFF
CDR3nt: TGTGCCAGCAGTCCCGGGACTTCGGGGCGAGAAAAACTGTTTTTT

d_gene: -
v_gene: TRBV6-5
j_gene: TRBJ1-1
abundance: -
CDR3aa: CASSYSRELNTEAFF
CDR3nt: TGTGCCAGCAGTTACTCAAGGGAGCTGAACACTGAAGCTTTCTTT

d_gene: -
v_gene: TRBV28
j_gene: TRBJ1-1
abundance: -
CDR3aa: CASSGRGSTSRITEAFF
CDR3nt: TGTGCCAGCAGCGGACGGGGTTCAACTTCGCGGATCACTGAAGCTTTCTTT

d_gene: -
v_gene: TRBV28
j_gene: TRBJ1-3
abundance: -
CDR3aa: CASSLRGAGNTIYF
CDR3nt: TGTGCCAGCAGTTTACGGGGGGCTGGAAACACCATATATTTT

d_gene: TRBD2
v_gene: TRBV5-4
j_gene: TRBJ2-5
abundance: -
CDR3aa: CASSLDTSGETQYF
CDR3nt: TGTGCCAGCAGCTTGGACACTAGCGGAGAGACCCAGTACTTC

d_gene: -
v_gene: TRBV7-3
j_gene: TRBJ2-3
abundance: -
CDR3aa: CASSPGGGTDTQYF
CDR3nt: TGTGCCAGCAGCCCGGGGGGCGGCACAGATACGCAGTATTTT

d_gene: -
v_gene: TRBV18
j_gene: TRBJ2-2
abundance: -
CDR3aa: CASSPNKDTTGELFF
CDR3nt: TGTGCCAGCTCACCAAATAAGGACACTACCGGGGAGCTGTTTTTT